A selection of T cell receptor beta chains follows, all from one sample in a study of shared clonotypes between healthy human individuals. This table comes from immunoSEQ multiplex PCR, and its TCRdb copy is limited to in-frame clones, with some not included. This table holds about 680,000 clones, roughly nine tenths found once. The sequenced sample consisted of naive CD8+ T cells sorted from blood. The receptors stem from a man aged 25 to 40 in good health. The CDR3 runs from the conserved cysteine through the conserved F or W. Each record gives: V gene, D gene, clone size, J gene, CDR3 DNA, CDR3 protein. D genes are given only for firm matches. Some rows have no size entry. The others give once, few or many, or a class for an expanded clone.

V: TRBV29-1; D: TRBD2; size: .; J: TRBJ2-3; DNA: TGCAGCGTTGAAGATCCGGTCGGGACTAGCGGGTCTAGCACAGATACGCAGTATTTT; CDR3: CSVEDPVGTSGSSTDTQYF
V: TRBV11-2; D: .; size: .; J: TRBJ2-3; DNA: TGTGCCAGCAGATCGGACCACACAGATACGCAGTATTTT; CDR3: CASRSDHTDTQYF
V: TRBV11-2; D: .; size: .; J: TRBJ2-3; DNA: TGTGCCAGCAGCTTAGTTCTGTTAGATACGCAGTATTTT; CDR3: CASSLVLLDTQYF
V: TRBV6-1; D: .; size: .; J: TRBJ2-1; DNA: TGTGCCAGCAGTGAAGGGGGGATAGGTATGGTGTCTCGAGATCCCAATGAGCAGTTCTTC; CDR3: CASSEGGIGMVSRDPNEQFF
V: TRBV27; D: TRBD1; size: once; J: TRBJ2-7; DNA: TGTGCCAGCAGTCCCGGACCCTCGAGACAGGGTTGGTACGAGCAGTACTTC; CDR3: CASSPGPSRQGWYEQYF
V: TRBV28; D: TRBD1; size: once; J: TRBJ2-1; DNA: TGTGCCAGCAGCCGTCCCGGGACAGGGGTTGAGCAGTTCTTC; CDR3: CASSRPGTGVEQFF
V: TRBV28; D: TRBD2; size: .; J: TRBJ2-3; DNA: TGTGCCAGCAGTTTATTTCTAGCGGAAAGCACAGATACGCAGTATTTT; CDR3: CASSLFLAESTDTQYF
V: TRBV7-6; D: TRBD1; size: .; J: TRBJ2-5; DNA: TGTGCCAGCAGCCCTAACAGGGGACAAGAGACCCAGTACTTC; CDR3: CASSPNRGQETQYF
V: TRBV7-9; D: .; size: .; J: TRBJ2-2; DNA: TGTGCCAGCAGCTTATTCCCACAGGGCGGTGCCGGGGAGCTGTTTTTT; CDR3: CASSLFPQGGAGELFF
V: TRBV21-1; D: .; size: .; J: TRBJ2-7; DNA: .; CDR3: CASSKVGLGTGFYEQYF
V: TRBV7-3; D: .; size: .; J: TRBJ2-6; DNA: TGTGCCAGCAGCTTAAACGAGGGCTCTGGGGCCAACGTCCTGACTTTC; CDR3: CASSLNEGSGANVLTF
V: TRBV27; D: .; size: .; J: TRBJ2-7; DNA: TGTGCCAGCAGTTTACTGTTCGGGCAGAGCTACGAGCAGTACTTC; CDR3: CASSLLFGQSYEQYF
V: TRBV27; D: .; size: .; J: TRBJ2-1; DNA: TGTGCCAGCAGTCCGACGGCGAGCTCCTACAATGAGCAGTTCTTC; CDR3: CASSPTASSYNEQFF
V: TRBV9; D: TRBD2; size: .; J: TRBJ2-7; DNA: TGTGCCAGCAGCCCCCCTCTAGCGGAGTTCTACGAGCAGTACTTC; CDR3: CASSPPLAEFYEQYF
V: TRBV7-2; D: .; size: .; J: TRBJ1-3; DNA: TGTGCCAGCAGCTACAGGCCTCTCGCAAACACCATATATTTT; CDR3: CASSYRPLANTIYF
V: TRBV11-2; D: .; size: .; J: TRBJ2-5; DNA: TGTGCCAGCAGCTCCTTCCCCGGGGCAGAGACCCAGTACTTC; CDR3: CASSSFPGAETQYF
V: TRBV7-9; D: .; size: .; J: TRBJ2-7; DNA: TGTGCCAGCAGCTCGGCACTTACTCACGAGCAGTACTTC; CDR3: CASSSALTHEQYF
V: TRBV29-1; D: .; size: .; J: TRBJ1-1; DNA: TGCAGCGTTGACGGAGGGAACGGTCCTGAAGCTTTCTTT; CDR3: CSVDGGNGPEAFF
V: TRBV23-1; D: .; size: .; J: TRBJ2-7; DNA: TGCGCCAGCAGTCCGGCCCTGGGACCTCGTTCAATCTACGAGCAGTACTTC; CDR3: CASSPALGPRSIYEQYF
V: TRBV7-3; D: TRBD1; size: .; J: TRBJ1-2; DNA: TGTGCCAGCAGCTTAGTGCAGGACAGGGGGGACTATGGCTACACCTTC; CDR3: CASSLVQDRGDYGYTF
V: TRBV7-9; D: .; size: .; J: TRBJ2-7; DNA: TGTGCCAGCAGCTTAGAGCACGAGCAGTACTTC; CDR3: CASSLEHEQYF
V: TRBV9; D: .; size: .; J: TRBJ1-3; DNA: TGTGCCAGCAGCGTAGAGGGGACCCCTGGAAACACCATATATTTT; CDR3: CASSVEGTPGNTIYF
V: TRBV7-9; D: TRBD2; size: .; J: TRBJ2-2; DNA: TGTGCCAGCAGCGCCACTAGCGGGAGTTCCGGGGAGCTGTTTTTT; CDR3: CASSATSGSSGELFF
V: TRBV9; D: .; size: .; J: TRBJ1-5; DNA: TGTGCCAGCAGCGCGGGGTCGTACAATCAGCCCCAGCATTTT; CDR3: CASSAGSYNQPQHF
V: TRBV7-9; D: TRBD1; size: .; J: TRBJ2-7; DNA: TGTGCCAGCAGCTTAGCGGGACAGAACTACGAGCAGTACTTC; CDR3: CASSLAGQNYEQYF
V: TRBV14; D: .; size: .; J: TRBJ1-5; DNA: TGTGCCAGCAGCCAAGTTTTGAGGGGACGGTGGGGCAATCAGCCCCAGCATTTT; CDR3: CASSQVLRGRWGNQPQHF
V: TRBV15; D: TRBD2; size: .; J: TRBJ2-1; DNA: TGTGCCACCAGCGGTACCGGGACTAGCAATCATGAGCAGTTCTTC; CDR3: CATSGTGTSNHEQFF
V: TRBV2; D: .; size: once; J: TRBJ1-3; DNA: TGTGCCAGCACCCCAGGGGCTAGCTCTGGAAACACCATATATTTT; CDR3: CASTPGASSGNTIYF
V: TRBV2; D: .; size: .; J: TRBJ1-1; DNA: TGTGCCAGCCCCCCAGGGGTGAACACTGAAGCTTTCTTT; CDR3: CASPPGVNTEAFF
V: TRBV4-1; D: TRBD2; size: few; J: TRBJ2-5; DNA: TGCGCCAGCAGCCACATAGCGGGAGTGGAGACCCAGTACTTC; CDR3: CASSHIAGVETQYF
V: TRBV4-3; D: TRBD1; size: .; J: TRBJ2-7; DNA: TGCGCCAGCAGCCAAGATTCATCACACAGGGGGGACGAGCAGTACTTC; CDR3: CASSQDSSHRGDEQYF
V: TRBV29-1; D: .; size: .; J: TRBJ2-7; DNA: TGCAGCGTTACCCAAACTGGATACTACGAGCAGTACTTC; CDR3: CSVTQTGYYEQYF
V: TRBV2; D: TRBD1; size: .; J: TRBJ2-3; DNA: TGTGCCAGCAGCCATGAGGTGGGACAGATCACAGATACGCAGTATTTT; CDR3: CASSHEVGQITDTQYF
V: TRBV9; D: .; size: .; J: TRBJ2-1; DNA: TGTGCCAGCAGCGAGGCTGGCAATGAGCAGTTCTTC; CDR3: CASSEAGNEQFF
V: TRBV19; D: TRBD1; size: .; J: TRBJ1-2; DNA: TGTGCCAGTAGTATTGGGACAGTTCCGAGCTACACCTTC; CDR3: CASSIGTVPSYTF
V: TRBV19; D: .; size: once; J: TRBJ1-5; DNA: TGTGCCAGTAGTAGCCGCAATCAGCCCCAGCATTTT; CDR3: CASSSRNQPQHF
V: TRBV28; D: .; size: .; J: TRBJ2-3; DNA: TGTGCCAGCAGTCCTGACCCCCACAGGGAAATCACAGATACGCAGTATTTT; CDR3: CASSPDPHREITDTQYF
V: TRBV6-5; D: .; size: .; J: TRBJ2-1; DNA: TGTGCCATCGGTTCCTACAATGAGCAGTTCTTC; CDR3: CAIGSYNEQFF
V: TRBV6-6; D: .; size: .; J: TRBJ2-7; DNA: TGTGCCAGCAGTCCGACTAGCTCCTACGAGCAGTACTTC; CDR3: CASSPTSSYEQYF
V: TRBV5-4; D: .; size: .; J: TRBJ2-5; DNA: TGTGCCAGCAATAACGAGCAAGAGACCCAGTACTTC; CDR3: CASNNEQETQYF
V: TRBV27; D: TRBD2; size: .; J: TRBJ2-3; DNA: TGTGCCAGCAGTTTATTTCTAGCGGGAGGAGGAGATACGCAGTATTTT; CDR3: CASSLFLAGGGDTQYF
V: TRBV5-1; D: TRBD2; size: .; J: TRBJ2-2; DNA: TGCGCCAGCAGCTCCACTCAGAAATTACTAGCGGGAGACCCCGGGGAGCTGTTTTTT; CDR3: CASSSTQKLLAGDPGELFF
V: TRBV14; D: .; size: .; J: TRBJ2-6; DNA: TGTGCCAGCATGAGAGGGGACCCCGACTCTGGGGCCAACGTCCTGACTTTC; CDR3: CASMRGDPDSGANVLTF
V: TRBV28; D: .; size: .; J: TRBJ1-2; DNA: TGTGCCAGCAGCAACCAGGGATACTATGGCTACACCTTC; CDR3: CASSNQGYYGYTF
V: TRBV7-2; D: TRBD1; size: .; J: TRBJ2-1; DNA: TGTGCCAGCAGCTTAGACAGGGGGCTCAATGAGCAGTTCTTC; CDR3: CASSLDRGLNEQFF
V: TRBV4-3; D: TRBD1; size: once; J: TRBJ2-1; DNA: TGCGCCAGCAGCCAAGCAGGACAGGGGGAAACTGAGCAGTTCTTC; CDR3: CASSQAGQGETEQFF
V: TRBV7-3; D: TRBD1; size: .; J: TRBJ2-3; DNA: TGTGCCAGCAGCCGGGGACAGGATAGCACAGATACGCAGTATTTT; CDR3: CASSRGQDSTDTQYF
V: TRBV19; D: .; size: .; J: TRBJ1-3; DNA: TGTGCCAGTAGTGAGCACTGGACAGCTGGAAACACCATATATTTT; CDR3: CASSEHWTAGNTIYF
V: TRBV6-6; D: .; size: .; J: TRBJ1-1; DNA: TGTGCCAGCAAGCCCGGGCGGAACACTGAAGCTTTCTTT; CDR3: CASKPGRNTEAFF
V: TRBV6-1; D: TRBD1; size: few; J: TRBJ1-1; DNA: TGTGCCAGCAGTGTGGACAGGGGGGAGAACACTGAAGCTTTCTTT; CDR3: CASSVDRGENTEAFF
V: TRBV18; D: .; size: .; J: TRBJ2-3; DNA: TGTGCCAGCTCATCCACCGACGGAGACACAGATACGCAGTATTTT; CDR3: CASSSTDGDTDTQYF
V: TRBV4-3; D: TRBD1; size: .; J: TRBJ2-3; DNA: TGCGCCAGCAGCCAAGATGGGACAGGCTACGACACAGATACGCAGTATTTT; CDR3: CASSQDGTGYDTDTQYF
V: TRBV5-4; D: .; size: .; J: TRBJ2-6; DNA: TGTGCCAGCAGCCCACTCGGCTCTGGGGCCAACGTCCTGACTTTC; CDR3: CASSPLGSGANVLTF
V: TRBV7-8; D: .; size: .; J: TRBJ2-1; DNA: TGTGCCAGCAGCTTAGGTTTCAGCGGACCCCTCCACAATGAGCAGTTCTTC; CDR3: CASSLGFSGPLHNEQFF
V: TRBV28; D: TRBD2; size: .; J: TRBJ2-7; DNA: TGTGCCAGCAGTTTTGGGAGACTAGCGGGAGACGAGCAGTACTTC; CDR3: CASSFGRLAGDEQYF